This paragraph reports one TCR beta chain. Its matching antigen is unknown. This entry belongs to a study of CD8+CD57+ T cells in acquired aplastic anemia. Study overall: Sorted CD4+ and CD8+ cells gave an average of around 3.3 ug of DNA. Healthy donor sequencing depth: roughly 10 million CD4+, fewer than 12 million CD8+ reads. Points from the study as a whole: Significance was not reached for CD8+ Simpson's diversity between patients and controls. Found in both controls and patients were approximately 29 CD8+ CDR3 sequences.

Researchers used genomic DNA as the template to profile TCR beta VDJ and CDR3. TCRdb recomputed calls from the reads with MiXCR, one row per CDR3 protein. The sample has about 110,000 distinct CDR3 sequences; 40% to 60% are singletons. CDR1 and CDR2 from the germline V gene are SGHRS and YFSETQ. This CDR3 spans 16 amino acids. The V gene lost 0 bases and the J gene lost 7 bases, with 14 bases spanning the gap. This clonotype originated in a human donor in good health, serving as a control. The chain combines TRBV5-1 with TRBJ1-6; perhaps TRBD1 as D (5 bases). Sequences were obtained from sorted CD4+, CD8+, or CD8+CD57+ T cells (not recorded which) from PBMCs. CDR3 sequence (DNA): TGCGCCAGCAGCTTGGGTTCAGGGTCAGGGAATTCACCCCTCCACTTT. Protein product: CASSLGSGSGNSPLHF.